Given below is one T cell receptor (beta chain) in context. Its antigen is not known. The table came from immunoSEQ multiplex PCR; TCRdb's copy has only in-frame clones and leaves some out. The sample has roughly 7,900 clones; 95% to 98% are singletons. The data were obtained in a study of naive CD8 T cells in extremely preterm neonates. Unmatched junction bases numbered 12, after V lost 5 bases and J lost 7 bases. The length of the CDR3 is 16 residues. Germline V gene lookup returns CDR1 SGHTA and CDR2 FQGNSA. Elective cesarean births at roughly 37-41 weeks, without labor or membrane rupture, supplied the cord blood. Per sample, roughly 20,000 to 100,000 naive CD8+ cells were sorted. The study, taken as a whole, reports: Compared with all age groups, preterm neonates showed less repertoire richness.

This chain links TRBV7-2 with TRBJ1-1; 11 bases match TRBD1. The sample taken for sequencing was naive CD8+ T cells from cord blood. The receptor comes from a newborn in good health. The CDR3 spells CASSLLPGQGVGEAFF. The DNA of the CDR3 is TGTGCCAGCAGCCTACTACCGGGACAGGGGGTGGGTGAAGCTTTCTTT.